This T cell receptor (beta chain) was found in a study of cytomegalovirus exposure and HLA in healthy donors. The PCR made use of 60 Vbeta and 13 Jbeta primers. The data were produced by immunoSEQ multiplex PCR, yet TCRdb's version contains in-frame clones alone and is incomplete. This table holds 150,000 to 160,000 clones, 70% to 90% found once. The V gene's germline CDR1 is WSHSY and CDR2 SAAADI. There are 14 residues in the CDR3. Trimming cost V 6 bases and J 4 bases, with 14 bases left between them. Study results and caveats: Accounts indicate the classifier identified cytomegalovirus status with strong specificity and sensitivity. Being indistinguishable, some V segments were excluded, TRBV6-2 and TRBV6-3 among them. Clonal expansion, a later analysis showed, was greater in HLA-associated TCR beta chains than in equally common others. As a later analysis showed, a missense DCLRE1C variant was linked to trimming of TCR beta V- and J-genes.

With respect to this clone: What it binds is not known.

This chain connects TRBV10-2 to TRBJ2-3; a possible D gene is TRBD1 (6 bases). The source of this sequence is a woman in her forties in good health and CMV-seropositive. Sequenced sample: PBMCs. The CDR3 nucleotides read TGCGCCAGCAGAGGGGGAGTGCCCGCAGATACGCAGTATTTT. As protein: CASRGGVPADTQYF.